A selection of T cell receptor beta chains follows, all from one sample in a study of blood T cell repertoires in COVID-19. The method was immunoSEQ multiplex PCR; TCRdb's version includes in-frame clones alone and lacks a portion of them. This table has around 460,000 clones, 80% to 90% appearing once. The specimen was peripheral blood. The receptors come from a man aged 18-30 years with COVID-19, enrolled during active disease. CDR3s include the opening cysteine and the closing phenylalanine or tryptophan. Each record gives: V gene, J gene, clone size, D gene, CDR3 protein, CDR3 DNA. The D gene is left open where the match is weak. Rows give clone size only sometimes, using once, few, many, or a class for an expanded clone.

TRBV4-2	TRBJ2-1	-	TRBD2	CASSQELGLAGDNEQFF	TGTGCCAGCAGCCAAGAATTAGGACTAGCGGGAGATAATGAGCAGTTCTTC
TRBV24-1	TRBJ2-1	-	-	CATSDPLAYNEQFF	TGTGCCACCAGTGATCCCCTAGCTTACAATGAGCAGTTCTTC
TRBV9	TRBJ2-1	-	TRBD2	CASSVGGLAGAGSYNEQFF	TGTGCCAGCAGCGTAGGGGGACTAGCGGGAGCTGGGTCCTACAATGAGCAGTTCTTC
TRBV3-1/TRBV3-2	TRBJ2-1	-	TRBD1	CASSVDRVSYNEQFF	TGTGCCAGCAGCGTTGACAGGGTCTCCTACAATGAGCAGTTCTTC
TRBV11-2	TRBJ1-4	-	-	CASSRRKATNEKLFF	TGTGCCAGCAGCCGCAGAAAAGCAACTAATGAAAAACTGTTTTTT
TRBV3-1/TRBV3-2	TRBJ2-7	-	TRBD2	CASSSSSGGSLYEQYF	TGTGCCAGCAGCTCTTCAAGCGGGGGGTCCCTTTACGAGCAGTACTTC
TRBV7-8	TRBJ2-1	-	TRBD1	CASSLQQGAGSRSYNEQFF	TGTGCCAGCAGTCTCCAACAGGGGGCAGGATCTAGGTCCTACAATGAGCAGTTCTTC
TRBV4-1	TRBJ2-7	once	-	CASSQTGAAEQYF	TGCGCCAGCAGCCAAACGGGAGCAGCCGAGCAGTACTTC
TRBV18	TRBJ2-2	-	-	CASSPGGPTGELFF	TGTGCCAGCTCACCCGGAGGGCCCACCGGGGAGCTGTTTTTT
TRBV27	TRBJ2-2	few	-	CASSLGVNTGELFF	TGTGCCAGCAGTTTAGGAGTGAACACCGGGGAGCTGTTTTTT
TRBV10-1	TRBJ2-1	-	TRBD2	CASSWREEGEQFF	TGCGCCAGCAGTTGGCGGGAGGAGGGTGAGCAGTTCTTC
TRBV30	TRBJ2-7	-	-	CAWSKGDEQYF	TGTGCCTGGAGTAAGGGGGACGAGCAGTACTTC
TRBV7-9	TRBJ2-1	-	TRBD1	CASSRLSTQGARSEQFF	TGTGCCAGCAGCCGACTGTCAACACAGGGGGCTAGGAGTGAGCAGTTCTTC
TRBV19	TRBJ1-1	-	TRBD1	CASNLRQGANTEAFF	TGTGCCAGTAACTTGAGACAGGGGGCGAACACTGAAGCTTTCTTT
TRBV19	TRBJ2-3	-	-	CASSIAVSDTQYF	TGTGCCAGTAGTATCGCGGTTTCTGATACGCAGTATTTT
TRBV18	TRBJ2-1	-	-	CASSPPGLNEQFF	TGTGCCAGCTCACCCCCAGGGCTGAATGAGCAGTTCTTC
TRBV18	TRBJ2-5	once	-	CASSPDWIQETQYF	TGTGCCAGCTCACCCGACTGGATACAAGAGACCCAGTACTTC
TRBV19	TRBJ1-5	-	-	CASSISGQRNQPQHF	TGTGCCAGTAGTATCTCAGGGCAACGCAATCAGCCCCAGCATTTT
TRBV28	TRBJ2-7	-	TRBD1	CASSFPMGTGPYEQYF	TGTGCCAGCAGTTTCCCCATGGGGACAGGGCCCTACGAGCAGTACTTC
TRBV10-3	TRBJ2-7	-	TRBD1	CAINDPGQGAYEQYF	TGTGCCATCAACGATCCAGGACAGGGAGCCTACGAGCAGTACTTC
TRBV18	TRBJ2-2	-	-	CASSAGQNTGELFF	TGTGCCAGCTCAGCTGGACAGAACACCGGGGAGCTGTTTTTT
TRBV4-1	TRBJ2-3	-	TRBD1	CASSRGQNPTDTQYF	TGCGCCAGCAGCCGGGGACAGAACCCCACAGATACGCAGTATTTT
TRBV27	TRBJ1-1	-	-	CASSLRPSTEAFF	TGTGCCAGCAGTTTGAGGCCGTCCACTGAAGCTTTCTTT
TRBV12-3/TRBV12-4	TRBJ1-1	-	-	CASKPGPTAEAFF	TGTGCCAGCAAACCAGGGCCAACGGCTGAAGCTTTCTTT
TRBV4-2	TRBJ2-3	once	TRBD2	CASSDGTSGVIYGADTQYF	TGTGCCAGCAGCGACGGGACTAGCGGGGTCATTTACGGCGCAGATACGCAGTATTTT
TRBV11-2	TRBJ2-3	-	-	CASSRDFRTDTQYF	TGTGCCAGCAGCCGGGACTTTCGCACAGATACGCAGTATTTT
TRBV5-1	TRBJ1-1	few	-	CASSLTGNTEAFF	TGCGCCAGCAGCCTAACAGGGAACACTGAAGCTTTCTTT
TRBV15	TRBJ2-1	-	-	CATGSLVYNEQFF	TGTGCCACAGGGAGCCTAGTCTACAATGAGCAGTTCTTC
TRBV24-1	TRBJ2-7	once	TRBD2	CATSKLAGVYEQYF	TGTGCCACCAGTAAGCTAGCGGGAGTGTACGAGCAGTACTTC
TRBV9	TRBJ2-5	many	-	CASSFTSRETQYF	TGTGCCAGCAGCTTCACTAGCAGAGAGACCCAGTACTTC
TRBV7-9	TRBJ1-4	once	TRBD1	CASSLMGTGLEKLFF	TGTGCCAGCAGCCTGATGGGGACAGGGCTTGAAAAACTGTTTTTT
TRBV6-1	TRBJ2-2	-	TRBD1	CASSERDRVWTGELFF	TGTGCCAGCAGTGAAAGGGACAGGGTTTGGACCGGGGAGCTGTTTTTT
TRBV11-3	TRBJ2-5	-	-	CASSLDEGTQYF	TGTGCCAGCAGCTTAGATGAGGGGACCCAGTACTTC